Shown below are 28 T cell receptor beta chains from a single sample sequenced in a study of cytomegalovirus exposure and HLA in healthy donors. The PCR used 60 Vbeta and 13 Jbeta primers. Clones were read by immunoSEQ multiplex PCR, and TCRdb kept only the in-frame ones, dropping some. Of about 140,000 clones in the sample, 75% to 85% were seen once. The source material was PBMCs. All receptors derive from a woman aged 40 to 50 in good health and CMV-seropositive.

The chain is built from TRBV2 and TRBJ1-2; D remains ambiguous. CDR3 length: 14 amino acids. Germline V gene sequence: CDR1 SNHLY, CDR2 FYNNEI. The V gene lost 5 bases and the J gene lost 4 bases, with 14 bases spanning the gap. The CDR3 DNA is TGTGCCAGCAGTAGTAGTTGGGCCGGCTATGGCTACACCTTC. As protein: CASSSSWAGYGYTF.

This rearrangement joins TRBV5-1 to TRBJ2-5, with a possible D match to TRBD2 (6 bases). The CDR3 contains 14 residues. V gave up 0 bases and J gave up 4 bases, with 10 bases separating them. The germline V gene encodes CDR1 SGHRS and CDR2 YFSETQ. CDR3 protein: CASSLEPSAETQYF. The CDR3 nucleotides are TGCGCCAGCAGCTTGGAACCTAGCGCAGAGACCCAGTACTTC.

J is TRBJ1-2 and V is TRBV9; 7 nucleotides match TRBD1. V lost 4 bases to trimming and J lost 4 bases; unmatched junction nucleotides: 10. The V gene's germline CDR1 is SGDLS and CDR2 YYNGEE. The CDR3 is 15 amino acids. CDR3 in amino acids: CASSKRQGEAYGYTF. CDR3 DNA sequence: TGTGCCAGCAGCAAGCGACAGGGAGAGGCCTATGGCTACACCTTC.

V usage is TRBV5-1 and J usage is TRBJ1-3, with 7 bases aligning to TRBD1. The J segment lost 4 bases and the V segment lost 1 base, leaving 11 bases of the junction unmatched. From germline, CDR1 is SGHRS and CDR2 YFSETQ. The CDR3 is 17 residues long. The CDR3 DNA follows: TGCGCCAGCAGCTTGAAGGGGGCCAGACGACCCGGAAACACCATATATTTT. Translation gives CASSLKGARRPGNTIYF.

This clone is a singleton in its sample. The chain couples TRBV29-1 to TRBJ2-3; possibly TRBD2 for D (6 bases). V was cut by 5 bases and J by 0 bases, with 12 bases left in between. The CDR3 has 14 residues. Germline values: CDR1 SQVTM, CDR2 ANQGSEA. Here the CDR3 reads CSVSGLFSTDTQYF. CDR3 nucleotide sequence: TGCAGCGTTTCGGGACTCTTTAGCACAGATACGCAGTATTTT.

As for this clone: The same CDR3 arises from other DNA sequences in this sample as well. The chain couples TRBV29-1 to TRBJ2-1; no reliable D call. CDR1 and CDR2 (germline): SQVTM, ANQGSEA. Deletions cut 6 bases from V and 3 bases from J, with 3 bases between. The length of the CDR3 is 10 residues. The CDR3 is CSVLYNEQFF. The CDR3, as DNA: TGCAGCGTACTCTACAATGAGCAGTTCTTC.

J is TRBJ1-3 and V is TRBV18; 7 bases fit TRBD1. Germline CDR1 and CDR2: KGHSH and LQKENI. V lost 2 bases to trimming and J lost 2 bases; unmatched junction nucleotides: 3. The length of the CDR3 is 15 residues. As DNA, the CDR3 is TGTGCCAGCTCACCAAGACAGGGCCCTGGAAACACCATATATTTT. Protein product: CASSPRQGPGNTIYF.

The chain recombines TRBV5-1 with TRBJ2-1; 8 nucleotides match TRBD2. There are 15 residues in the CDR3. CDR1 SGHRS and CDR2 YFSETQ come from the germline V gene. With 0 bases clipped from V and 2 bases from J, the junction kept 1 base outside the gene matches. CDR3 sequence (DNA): TGCGCCAGCAGCTTGGTAGCGGGGACCTACAATGAGCAGTTCTTC. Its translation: CASSLVAGTYNEQFF.

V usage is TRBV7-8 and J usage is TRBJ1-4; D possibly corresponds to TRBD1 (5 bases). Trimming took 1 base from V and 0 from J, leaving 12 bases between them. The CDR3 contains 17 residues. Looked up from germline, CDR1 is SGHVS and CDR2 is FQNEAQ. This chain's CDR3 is CASSLVGQGATNEKLFF. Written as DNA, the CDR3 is TGTGCCAGCAGCTTAGTAGGGCAGGGTGCAACTAATGAAAAACTGTTTTTT.

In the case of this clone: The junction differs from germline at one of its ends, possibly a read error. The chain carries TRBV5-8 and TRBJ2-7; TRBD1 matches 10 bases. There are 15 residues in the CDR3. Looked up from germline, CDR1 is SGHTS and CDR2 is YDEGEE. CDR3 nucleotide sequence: TGTACCAGCAGCCTACGACAGGGGGCAGTCCACGAGCAGTACTTC. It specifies CTSSLRQGAVHEQYF.

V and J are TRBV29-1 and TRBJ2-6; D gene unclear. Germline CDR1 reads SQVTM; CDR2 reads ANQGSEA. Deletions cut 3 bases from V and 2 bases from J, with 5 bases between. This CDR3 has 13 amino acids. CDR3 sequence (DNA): TGCAGCGTTGAGGCAGCTGGGGCCAACGTCCTGACTTTC. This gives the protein CSVEAAGANVLTF. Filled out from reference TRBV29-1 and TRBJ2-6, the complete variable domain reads SAVISQKPSRDICQRGTSLTIQCQVDSQVTMMFWYRQQPGQSLTLIATANQGSEATYESGFVIDKFPISRPNLTFSTLTVSNMSPEDSSIYLCSVEAAGANVLTFGAGSRLTVL.

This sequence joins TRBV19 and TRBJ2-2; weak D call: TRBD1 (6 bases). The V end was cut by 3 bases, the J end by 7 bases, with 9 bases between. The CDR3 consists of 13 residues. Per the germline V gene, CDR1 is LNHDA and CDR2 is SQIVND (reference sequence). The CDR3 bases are TGTGCCAGTAGTATCGGACAGAGCGGGGAGCTGTTTTTT. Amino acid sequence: CASSIGQSGELFF.

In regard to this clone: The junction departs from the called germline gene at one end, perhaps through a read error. Here the CDR3 reads CASSPWGEGLATDTQYF. The DNA for the CDR3 is TGTGCTAGCAGTCCATGGGGGGAGGGACTCGCCACAGATACGCAGTATTTT. V is TRBV7-7 and J is TRBJ2-3, with 7 bases lining up with TRBD2. The germline gives CDR1 SSHAT, CDR2 FNYEAQ (reference sequence). This CDR3 is built from 17 residues.

CDR3 protein: CASSNPPGEQYF. In DNA form, the CDR3 reads TGTGCCAGTAGTAATCCCCCCGGGGAGCAGTACTTC. The chain links TRBV19 to TRBJ2-7; D not resolved. V lost 4 bases and J 7 bases, leaving 11 bases between the germline ends. The CDR3 spans 12 residues. Germline loops: CDR1 LNHDA, CDR2 SQIVND (reference sequence).

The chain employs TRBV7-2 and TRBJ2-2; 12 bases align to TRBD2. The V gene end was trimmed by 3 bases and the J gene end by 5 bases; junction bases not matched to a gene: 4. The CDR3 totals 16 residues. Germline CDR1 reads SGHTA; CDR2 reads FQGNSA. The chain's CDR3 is CASSFLAGGQTGELFF. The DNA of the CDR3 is TGTGCCAGCAGCTTCCTAGCGGGAGGGCAAACCGGGGAGCTGTTTTTT.

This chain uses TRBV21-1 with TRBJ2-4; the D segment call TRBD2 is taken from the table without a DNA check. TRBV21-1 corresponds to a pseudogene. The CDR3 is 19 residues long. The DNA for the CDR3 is TGTGCCAGCAGCAAAGCCAAGCGGGACCCCCCTCGGGCCAAAAACATTCAGTACTTC. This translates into CASSKAKRDPPRAKNIQYF.

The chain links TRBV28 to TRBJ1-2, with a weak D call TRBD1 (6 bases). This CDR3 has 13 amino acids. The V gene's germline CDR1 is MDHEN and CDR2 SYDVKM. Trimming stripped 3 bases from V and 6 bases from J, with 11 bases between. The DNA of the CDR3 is TGTGCCAGCAGTTTGGGGCAGGGGCATGGCTACACCTTC. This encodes CASSLGQGHGYTF.

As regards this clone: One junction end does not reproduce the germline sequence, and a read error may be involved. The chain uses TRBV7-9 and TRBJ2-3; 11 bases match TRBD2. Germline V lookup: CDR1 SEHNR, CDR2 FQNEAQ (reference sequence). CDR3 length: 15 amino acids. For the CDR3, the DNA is TGTTCCAGCAGCTTCGGGACTAGCGGATTAGATACGCAGTATTTT. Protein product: CSSSFGTSGLDTQYF. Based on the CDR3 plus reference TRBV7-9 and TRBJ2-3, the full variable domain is DTGVSQNPRHKITKRGQNVTFRCDPISEHNRLYWYRQTLGQGPEFLTYFQNEAQLEKSRLLSDRFSAERPKGSFSTLEIQRTEQGDSAMYLCSSSFGTSGLDTQYFGPGTRLTVL.

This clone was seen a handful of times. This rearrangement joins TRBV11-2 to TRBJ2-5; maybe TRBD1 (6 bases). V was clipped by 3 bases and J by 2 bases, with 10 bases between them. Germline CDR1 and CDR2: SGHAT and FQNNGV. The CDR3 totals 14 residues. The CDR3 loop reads CASSFVQGQETQYF. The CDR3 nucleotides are TGTGCCAGCAGCTTCGTCCAGGGGCAAGAGACCCAGTACTTC.

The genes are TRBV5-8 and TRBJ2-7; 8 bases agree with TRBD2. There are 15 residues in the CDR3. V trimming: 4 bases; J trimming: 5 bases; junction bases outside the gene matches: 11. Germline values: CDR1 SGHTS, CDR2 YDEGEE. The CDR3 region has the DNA TGTGCCAGCAGCCAAACAGGCGGGAGGAGCAACGAGCAGTACTTC. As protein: CASSQTGGRSNEQYF.

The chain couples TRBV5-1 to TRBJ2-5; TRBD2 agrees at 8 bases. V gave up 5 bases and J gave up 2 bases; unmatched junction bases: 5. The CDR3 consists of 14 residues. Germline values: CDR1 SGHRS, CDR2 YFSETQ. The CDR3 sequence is CASRPGLAQETQYF. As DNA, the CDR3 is TGCGCCAGCAGACCTGGACTAGCTCAAGAGACCCAGTACTTC.

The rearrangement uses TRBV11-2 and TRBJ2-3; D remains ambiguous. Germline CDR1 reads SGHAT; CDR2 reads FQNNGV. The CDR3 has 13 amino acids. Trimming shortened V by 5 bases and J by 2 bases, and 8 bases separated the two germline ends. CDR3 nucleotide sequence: TGTGCCAGCAGCCGAGGTTACACAGATACGCAGTATTTT. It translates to CASSRGYTDTQYF.

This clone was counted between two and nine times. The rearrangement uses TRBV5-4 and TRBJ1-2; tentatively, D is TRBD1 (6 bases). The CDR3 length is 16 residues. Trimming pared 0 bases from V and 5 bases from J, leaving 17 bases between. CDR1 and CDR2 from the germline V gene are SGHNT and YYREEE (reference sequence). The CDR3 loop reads CASSLDVWNTGYGYTF. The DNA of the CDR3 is TGTGCCAGCAGCTTGGATGTGTGGAATACAGGGTATGGCTACACCTTC.

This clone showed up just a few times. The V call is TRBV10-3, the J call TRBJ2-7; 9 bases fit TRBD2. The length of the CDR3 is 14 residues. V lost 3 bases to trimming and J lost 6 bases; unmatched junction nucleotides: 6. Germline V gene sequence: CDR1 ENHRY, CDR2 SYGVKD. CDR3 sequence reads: CAISDLAGLSEQYF. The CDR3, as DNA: TGTGCCATCAGTGACCTAGCGGGATTGTCCGAGCAGTACTTC.

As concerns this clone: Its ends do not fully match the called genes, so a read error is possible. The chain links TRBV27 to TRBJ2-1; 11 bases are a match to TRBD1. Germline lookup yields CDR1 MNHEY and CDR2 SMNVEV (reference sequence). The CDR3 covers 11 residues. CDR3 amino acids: CASSLWDRGVF. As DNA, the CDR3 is TGTGCCAGCAGTTTATGGGACAGGGGGGTCTTC.

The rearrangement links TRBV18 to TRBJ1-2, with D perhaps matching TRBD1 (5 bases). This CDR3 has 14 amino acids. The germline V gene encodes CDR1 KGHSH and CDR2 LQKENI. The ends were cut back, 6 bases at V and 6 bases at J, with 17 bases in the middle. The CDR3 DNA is TGTGCCAGCTCCCTCCCTTCGGGACTCGATGGCTACACCTTC. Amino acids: CASSLPSGLDGYTF.

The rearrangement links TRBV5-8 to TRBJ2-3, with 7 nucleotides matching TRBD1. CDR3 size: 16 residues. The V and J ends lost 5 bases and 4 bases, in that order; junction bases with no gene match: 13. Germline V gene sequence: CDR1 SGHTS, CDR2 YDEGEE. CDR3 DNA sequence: TGTGCCAGCAGTCGGGGAGAGAGAAGGGGGCCAGATACGCAGTATTTT. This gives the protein CASSRGERRGPDTQYF.

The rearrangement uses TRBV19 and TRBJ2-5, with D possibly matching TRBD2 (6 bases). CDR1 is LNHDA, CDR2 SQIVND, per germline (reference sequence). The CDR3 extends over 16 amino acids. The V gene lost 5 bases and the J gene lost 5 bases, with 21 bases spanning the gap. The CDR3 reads CASSSLEGSRWETQYF. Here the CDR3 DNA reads TGTGCCAGTAGTTCCCTGGAGGGCTCCCGATGGGAGACCCAGTACTTC.